The present entry profiles one TCR beta chain with its context. This entry comes from a study of blood T cell repertoires in COVID-19. Overall study context: The United States, Italy and Spain supplied acute and convalescent COVID-19 samples. The cDNA or gDNA used as material had been derived from T cells, B-cell-depleted T cells, or PBMCs.

With 2 bases clipped from V and 5 bases from J, the junction kept 9 bases outside the gene matches. Looked up from germline, CDR1 is GTSNPN and CDR2 is SVGIG (reference sequence). The CDR3 is 15 residues long. Per the original methods: Reference gene primers were amplified, and this amplification served to estimate nucleated cell counts. Clones were sequenced by immunoSEQ multiplex PCR, and TCRdb holds only the in-frame ones, with some missing. D and trimming come from the DNA, and the V and J calls and clone size come from that table. The repertoire holds tens of thousands of clones, with roughly 87% as singletons.

The source material was peripheral blood. This sequence originates from a man in his sixties with acute or convalescent COVID-19. The V call is TRBV30, the J call TRBJ2-5, with 9 bases aligning to TRBD2. The CDR3 loop is CAWSPQAGGFETQYF. DNA of the CDR3: TGTGCCTGGAGTCCCCAAGCGGGAGGCTTCGAGACCCAGTACTTC.